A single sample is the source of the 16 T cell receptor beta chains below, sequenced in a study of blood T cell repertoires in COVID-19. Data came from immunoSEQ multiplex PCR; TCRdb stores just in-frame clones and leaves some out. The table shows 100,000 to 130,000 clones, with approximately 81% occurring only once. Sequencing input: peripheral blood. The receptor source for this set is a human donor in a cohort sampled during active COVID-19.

The CDR3 DNA reads as TGCGCCAGCAGCATAACAGGGGGCGTCACTGAAGCTTTCTTT. This encodes CASSITGGVTEAFF. This sequence joins TRBV4-3 and TRBJ1-1, with 9 bases fitting TRBD1. The V and J ends lost 5 bases and 4 bases, in that order; junction bases with no gene match: 5. CDR1 is LGHNA and CDR2 is YSLEER in the germline V gene. The CDR3 runs to 14 residues.

CDR3 nucleotide sequence: TGCGCCAGCAGCCAAGATAAAAGACAGGCGAACACCGGGGAGCTGTTTTTT. This gives the protein CASSQDKRQANTGELFF. V usage is TRBV4-3 and J usage is TRBJ2-2; perhaps TRBD1 as D (6 bases). The CDR3 totals 17 residues. Germline V CDR1 and CDR2: LGHNA, YSLEER. Deletions cut 0 bases from V and 0 bases from J, with 11 bases between.

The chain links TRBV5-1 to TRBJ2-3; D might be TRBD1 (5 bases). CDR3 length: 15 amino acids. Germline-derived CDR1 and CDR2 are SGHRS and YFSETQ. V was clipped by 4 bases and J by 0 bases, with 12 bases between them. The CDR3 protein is CASSPGALSTDTQYF. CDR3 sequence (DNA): TGCGCCAGCAGCCCTGGGGCCCTTAGCACAGATACGCAGTATTTT.

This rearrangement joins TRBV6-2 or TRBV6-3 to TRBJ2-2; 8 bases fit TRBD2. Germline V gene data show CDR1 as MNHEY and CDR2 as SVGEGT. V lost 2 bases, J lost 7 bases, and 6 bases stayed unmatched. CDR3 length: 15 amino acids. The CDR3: CASSYREGVLGELFF. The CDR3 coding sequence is TGTGCCAGCAGTTACCGGGAGGGAGTCCTCGGGGAGCTGTTTTTT.

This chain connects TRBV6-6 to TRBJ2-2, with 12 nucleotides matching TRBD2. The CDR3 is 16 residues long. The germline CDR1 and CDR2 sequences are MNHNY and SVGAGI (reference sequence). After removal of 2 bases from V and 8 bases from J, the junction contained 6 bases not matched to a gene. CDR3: CASSYPSGRARGELFF. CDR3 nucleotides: TGTGCCAGCAGTTACCCTAGCGGGAGGGCCAGGGGGGAGCTGTTTTTT.

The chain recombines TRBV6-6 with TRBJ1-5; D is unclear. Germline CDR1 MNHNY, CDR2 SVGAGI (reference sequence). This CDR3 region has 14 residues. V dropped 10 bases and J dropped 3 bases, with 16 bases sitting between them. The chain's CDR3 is CATCVSSVNQPQHF. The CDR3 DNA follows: TGTGCCACCTGTGTAAGCAGCGTCAATCAGCCCCAGCATTTT.

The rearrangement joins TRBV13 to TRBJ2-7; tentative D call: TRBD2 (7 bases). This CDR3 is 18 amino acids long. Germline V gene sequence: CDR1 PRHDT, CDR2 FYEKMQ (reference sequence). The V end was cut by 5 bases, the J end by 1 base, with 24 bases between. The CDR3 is CASSVLVGAAGESYEQYF. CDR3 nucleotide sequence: TGTGCCAGCAGCGTCCTTGTGGGGGCGGCGGGAGAATCCTACGAGCAGTACTTC.

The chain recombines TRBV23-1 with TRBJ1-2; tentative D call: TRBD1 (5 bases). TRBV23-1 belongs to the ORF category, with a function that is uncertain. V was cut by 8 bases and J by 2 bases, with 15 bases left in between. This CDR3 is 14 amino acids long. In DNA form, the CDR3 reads TGCGCCAGCTCAAAAGGGGATACCAACTATGGCTACACCTTC. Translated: CASSKGDTNYGYTF.

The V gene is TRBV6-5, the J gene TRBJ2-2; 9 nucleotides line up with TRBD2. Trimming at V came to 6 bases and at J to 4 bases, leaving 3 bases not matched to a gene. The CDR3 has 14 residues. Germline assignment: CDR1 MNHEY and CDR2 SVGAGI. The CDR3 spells CASRTSGVTGELFF. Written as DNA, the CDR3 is TGTGCCAGCAGGACTAGCGGCGTCACCGGGGAGCTGTTTTTT.

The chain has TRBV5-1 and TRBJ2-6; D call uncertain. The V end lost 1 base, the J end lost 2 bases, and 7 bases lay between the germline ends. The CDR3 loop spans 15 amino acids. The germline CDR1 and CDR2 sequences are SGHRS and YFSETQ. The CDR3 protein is CASSLPSAGANVLTF. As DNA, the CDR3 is TGCGCCAGCAGCTTGCCCAGCGCTGGGGCCAACGTCCTGACTTTC.

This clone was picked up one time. This CDR3 is CASSQESGYPYEQYF. The CDR3 nucleotides are TGTGCCAGCAGCCAAGAGTCAGGGTATCCCTACGAGCAGTACTTC. The V gene is TRBV3-1 (or the pseudogene TRBV3-2), the J gene TRBJ2-7, with a possible D match to TRBD1 (5 bases). CDR3 size: 15 residues. From germline, CDR1 is LGHDT and CDR2 YNNKEL (reference sequence). Deletions cut 0 bases from V and 2 bases from J, with 11 bases between.

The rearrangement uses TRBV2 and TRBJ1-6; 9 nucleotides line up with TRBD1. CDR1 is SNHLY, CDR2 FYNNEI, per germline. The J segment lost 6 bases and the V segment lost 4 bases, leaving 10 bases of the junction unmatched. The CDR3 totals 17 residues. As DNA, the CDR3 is TGTGCCAGCAGTGGAACAGGGGGCGCATCTCCTAATTCACCCCTCCACTTT. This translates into CASSGTGGASPNSPLHF.

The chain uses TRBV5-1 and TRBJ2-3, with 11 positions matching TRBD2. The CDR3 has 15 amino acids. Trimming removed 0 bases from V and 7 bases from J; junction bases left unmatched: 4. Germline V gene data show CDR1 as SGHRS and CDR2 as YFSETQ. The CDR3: CASSLETSGSYTQYF. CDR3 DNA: TGCGCCAGCAGCTTGGAAACTAGCGGGAGTTATACGCAGTATTTT.

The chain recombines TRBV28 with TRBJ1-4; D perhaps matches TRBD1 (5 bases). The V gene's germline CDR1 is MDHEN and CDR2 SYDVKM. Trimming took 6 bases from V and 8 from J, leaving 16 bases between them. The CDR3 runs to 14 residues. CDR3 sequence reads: CASSPLGRDEKLFF. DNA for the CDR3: TGTGCCAGCAGCCCTCTAGGGAGGGACGAAAAACTGTTTTTT. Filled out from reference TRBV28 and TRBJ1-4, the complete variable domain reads DVKVTQSSRYLVKRTGEKVFLECVQDMDHENMFWYRQDPGLGLRLIYFSYDVKMKEKGDIPEGYSVSREKKERFSLILESASTNQTSMYLCASSPLGRDEKLFFGSGTQLSVL.

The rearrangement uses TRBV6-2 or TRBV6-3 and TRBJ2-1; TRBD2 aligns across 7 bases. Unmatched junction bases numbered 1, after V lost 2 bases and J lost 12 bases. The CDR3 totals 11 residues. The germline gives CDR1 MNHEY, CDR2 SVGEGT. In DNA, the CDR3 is TGTGCCAGCAGTTACGGGGAGGGGCAGTTCTTC. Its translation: CASSYGEGQFF.

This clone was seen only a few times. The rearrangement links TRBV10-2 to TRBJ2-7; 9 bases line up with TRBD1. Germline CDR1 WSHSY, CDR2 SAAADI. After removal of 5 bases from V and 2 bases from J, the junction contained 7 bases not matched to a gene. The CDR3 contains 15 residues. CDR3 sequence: CASSPVGTGTYEQYV. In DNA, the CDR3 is TGCGCCAGCAGTCCCGTGGGGACAGGGACCTACGAGCAGTACGTC.